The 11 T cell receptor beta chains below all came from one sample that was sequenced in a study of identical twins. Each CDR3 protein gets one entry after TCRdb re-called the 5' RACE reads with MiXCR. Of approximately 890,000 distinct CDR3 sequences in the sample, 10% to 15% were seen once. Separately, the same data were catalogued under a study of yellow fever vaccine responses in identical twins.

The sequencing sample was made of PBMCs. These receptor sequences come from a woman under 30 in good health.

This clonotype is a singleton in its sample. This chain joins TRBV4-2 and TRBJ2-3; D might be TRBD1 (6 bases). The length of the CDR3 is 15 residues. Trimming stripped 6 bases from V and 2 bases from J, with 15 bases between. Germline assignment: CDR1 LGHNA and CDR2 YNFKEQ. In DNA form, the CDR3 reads TGTGCCAGCAGGGTAGACAGGACCCTCACAGATACGCAGTATTTT. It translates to CASRVDRTLTDTQYF.

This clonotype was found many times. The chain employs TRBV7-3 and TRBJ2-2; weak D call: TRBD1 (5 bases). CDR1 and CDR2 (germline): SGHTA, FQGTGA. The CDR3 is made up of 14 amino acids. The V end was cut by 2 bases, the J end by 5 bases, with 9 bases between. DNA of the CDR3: TGTGCCAGCAGCTTAGGCAGGGCGACCGGGGAGCTGTTTTTT. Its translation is CASSLGRATGELFF. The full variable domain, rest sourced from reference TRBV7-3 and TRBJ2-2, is GAGVSQTPSNKVTEKGKYVELRCDPISGHTALYWYRQSLGQGPEFLIYFQGTGAADDSGLPNDRFFAVRPEGSVSTLKIQRTERGDSAVYLCASSLGRATGELFFGEGSRLTVL.

CDR3 sequence reads: CASSSLVGVTGELFF. DNA of the CDR3: TGTGCCAGCAGCTCTCTCGTGGGGGTGACCGGGGAGCTGTTTTTT. V and J are TRBV7-2 and TRBJ2-2, with D perhaps given as TRBD1 or TRBD2 (5 bases each). Germline V gene lookup returns CDR1 SGHTA and CDR2 FQGNSA. The V end lost 4 bases, the J end lost 5 bases, and 14 bases lay between the germline ends. There are 15 residues in the CDR3.

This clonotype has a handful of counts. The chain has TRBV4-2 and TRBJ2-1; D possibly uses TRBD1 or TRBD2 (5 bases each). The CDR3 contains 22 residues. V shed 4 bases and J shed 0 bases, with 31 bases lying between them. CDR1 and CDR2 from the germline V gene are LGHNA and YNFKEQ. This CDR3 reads CASSPWDGRRRRAEDSYNEQFF. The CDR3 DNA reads TGTGCCAGCAGCCCATGGGACGGCCGGCGGAGGCGGGCGGAAGACTCCTACAATGAGCAGTTCTTC.

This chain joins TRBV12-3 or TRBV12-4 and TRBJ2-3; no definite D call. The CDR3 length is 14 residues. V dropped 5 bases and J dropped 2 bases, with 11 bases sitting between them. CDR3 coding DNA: TGTGCCAGCAGTCCTCGGTTCGACACAGATACGCAGTATTTT. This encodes CASSPRFDTDTQYF.

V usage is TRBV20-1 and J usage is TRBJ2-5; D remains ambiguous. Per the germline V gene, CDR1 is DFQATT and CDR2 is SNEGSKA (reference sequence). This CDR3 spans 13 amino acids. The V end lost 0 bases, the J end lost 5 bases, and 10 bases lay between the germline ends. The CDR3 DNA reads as TGCAGTGCTAGAGATTACCAGGCCGAGACCCAGTACTTC. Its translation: CSARDYQAETQYF.

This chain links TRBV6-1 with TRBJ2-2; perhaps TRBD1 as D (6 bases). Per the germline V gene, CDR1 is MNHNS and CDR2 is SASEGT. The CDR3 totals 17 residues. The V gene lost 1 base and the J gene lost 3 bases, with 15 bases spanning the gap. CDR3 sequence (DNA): TGTGCCAGCAGTGAAGTTAGGGGGAAACGGGACACCGGGGAGCTGTTTTTT. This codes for CASSEVRGKRDTGELFF.

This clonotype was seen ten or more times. CDR3 coding DNA: TGTGCCAGCAGTCCGACAGGGCTGGGTTCACCCCTCCACTTT. Translated: CASSPTGLGSPLHF. V gene TRBV6-1 combines with J gene TRBJ1-6; 7 nucleotides agree with TRBD1. CDR3 size: 14 residues. CDR1 is MNHNS and CDR2 is SASEGT in the germline V gene. V lost 5 bases, J lost 9 bases, and 7 bases stayed unmatched.

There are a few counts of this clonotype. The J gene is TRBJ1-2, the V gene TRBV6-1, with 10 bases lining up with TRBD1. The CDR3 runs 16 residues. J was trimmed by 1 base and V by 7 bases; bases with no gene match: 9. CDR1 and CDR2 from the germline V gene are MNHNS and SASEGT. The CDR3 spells CASTPTGGLINYGYTF. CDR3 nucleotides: TGTGCCAGCACACCGACAGGGGGCCTTATTAACTATGGCTACACCTTC.

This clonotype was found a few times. CDR3 nucleotides: TGTGCCAGCAGCTTAGAGGGGGCCCAAGAGACCCAGTACTTC. It is translated as CASSLEGAQETQYF. V usage is TRBV13 and J usage is TRBJ2-5; 7 positions agree with TRBD1. Germline V gene lookup returns CDR1 PRHDT and CDR2 FYEKMQ (reference sequence). V trimming: 1 base; J trimming: 1 base; junction bases outside the gene matches: 0. The CDR3 covers 14 residues.

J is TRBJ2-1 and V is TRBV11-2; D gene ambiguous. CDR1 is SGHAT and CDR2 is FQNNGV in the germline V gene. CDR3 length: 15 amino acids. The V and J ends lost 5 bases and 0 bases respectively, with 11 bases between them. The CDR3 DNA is TGTGCCAGCAGCCAACGGCGGAACTCCTACAATGAGCAGTTCTTC. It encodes CASSQRRNSYNEQFF. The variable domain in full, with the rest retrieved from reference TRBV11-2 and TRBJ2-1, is EAGVAQSPRYKIIEKRQSVAFWCNPISGHATLYWYQQILGQGPKLLIQFQNNGVVDDSQLPKDRFSAERLKGVDSTLKIQPAKLEDSAVYLCASSQRRNSYNEQFFGPGTRLTVL.